The following is a T cell receptor beta chain sequence with its context. Its antigen is unknown. The protocol was immunoSEQ multiplex PCR, while the TCRdb copy is restricted to in-frame clones and leaves out a portion. Of tens of thousands of clones in the sample, around nine tenths are singletons; the top ten hold roughly 6%. The V end was cut by 6 bases, the J end by 2 bases, with 13 bases between. CDR1 MGHRA and CDR2 YSYEKL come from the germline V gene. This CDR3 region has 14 residues. This sample was taken from a study of OX40 agonist ivuxolimab in advanced cancers. At the level of the study: Patients in dose escalation had liver, melanoma, kidney or head and neck cancers.

General study findings and limits: CD8+ T cells were the subset that, on average, had more expanded clones than CD4+. No antigen was identified for the clonally expanded peripheral T cells.

The sequence derives from an adult with an advanced solid tumor such as melanoma, head and neck, liver or kidney cancer. The rearrangement links TRBV4-1 to TRBJ1-1; D is unclear. Sequenced material: CD4+ or CD8+ T cells sorted from blood, taken in a trial of the OX40 agonist ivuxolimab. CDR3 region: CASSADILNTEAFF. The DNA for the CDR3 is TGCGCCAGCAGTGCAGACATCCTAAACACTGAAGCTTTCTTT.